This TCR beta chain was sequenced during a study of blood T cell repertoires in COVID-19. Turning to the study itself: The study drew acute and convalescent COVID-19 samples from the United States, Italy and Spain. PBMCs, B-cell-depleted T cells, or T cells provided the cDNA or gDNA that made up the material.

Per the authors' pipeline: Cell counts per sample came from amplifying reference gene primers. Libraries were prepared by immunoSEQ multiplex PCR; TCRdb keeps only in-frame clonotypes and omits some of them. Clonal size and the V and J genes are those of that table, whereas D and trimming came from the DNA. This table holds 150,000 to 200,000 clones, 84% found once. Sequenced: peripheral blood. This TCR came from a man aged 18 to 29 with active or convalescent COVID-19.

The CDR3 nucleotides are TGTGCCAGCAGCACCAGGACAGGGGGCAACTATGGCTACACCTTC. Residues: CASSTRTGGNYGYTF. The chain links TRBV7-8 to TRBJ1-2; 11 nucleotides agree with TRBD1. Per the germline V gene, CDR1 is SGHVS and CDR2 is FQNEAQ. Unmatched junction bases numbered 4, after V lost 5 bases and J lost 2 bases. This CDR3 spans 15 amino acids.